Listed below are T cell receptor beta chains from one sample, sequenced in a study of T-cell memory formation after mild COVID-19. A single record per CDR3 protein comes from TCRdb applying MiXCR to the 5' RACE reads. The sample holds fewer than 350,000 distinct CDR3 sequences; less than 20% are singletons and the top ten take about 20%. The sample comprised PBMCs or a T cell subset sorted from them (not recorded which). The receptors originated from a man between 18 and 35 years old who had mild COVID-19 (a few samples of this study predate the infection). Cell type and time point are not known. Both conserved end residues are part of each CDR3. The D gene is left open where the match is weak. The size field is filled for only some rows; it gives once, few, many or a size class.

once,TRBV2,TRBJ2-3,-,CASETGTQYF,TGTGCCAGCGAGACGGGAACGCAGTATTTT
few,TRBV5-1,TRBJ1-1,-,CASSPRPGDRAFF,TGCGCCAGCAGCCCCCGTCCCGGGGATCGGGCTTTCTTT
few,TRBV12-3/TRBV12-4,TRBJ2-5,-,CASRARGETQYF,TGTGCCAGCAGAGCTCGGGGGGAGACCCAGTACTTC
-,TRBV18,TRBJ1-1,-,CASSPPANTEAFF,TGTGCCAGCTCACCGCCCGCGAACACTGAAGCTTTCTTT
-,TRBV4-3,TRBJ1-2,-,CASSPSDTRYGYTF,TGCGCCAGCAGCCCCTCAGATACCCGCTATGGCTACACCTTC
-,TRBV5-1,TRBJ2-7,-,CASKEMASSYEQYF,TGCGCCAGCAAGGAGATGGCCAGCTCCTACGAGCAGTACTTC
few,TRBV12-3/TRBV12-4,TRBJ1-3,-,CASTPTSLGNTIYF,TGTGCCAGCACTCCGACAAGTTTGGGGAACACCATATATTTT
-,TRBV19,TRBJ2-1,-,CASSIDSGLYNEQFF,TGTGCCAGTAGTATAGATTCGGGGCTCTACAATGAGCAGTTCTTC
-,TRBV29-1,TRBJ1-1,-,CSVERGVGTEAFF,TGCAGCGTTGAGCGGGGGGTAGGTACTGAAGCTTTCTTT
-,TRBV4-2,TRBJ2-3,-,CASSPTSGFGGVDTQYF,TGTGCCAGCAGCCCAACCTCGGGGTTCGGCGGAGTGGATACGCAGTATTTT
few,TRBV28,TRBJ2-3,-,CASSVQGSGDTQYF,TGTGCCAGCAGTGTTCAGGGCTCCGGAGATACGCAGTATTTT
few,TRBV2,TRBJ1-1,-,CASSVQAMNTEAFF,TGTGCCAGCAGTGTCCAGGCCATGAACACTGAAGCTTTCTTT
-,TRBV20-1,TRBJ2-7,TRBD2,CSARRTSGREEQYF,TGCAGTGCTAGAAGGACTAGCGGGAGAGAGGAGCAGTACTTC
-,TRBV10-3,TRBJ2-2,-,CATWEAGELFF,TGTGCCACCTGGGAGGCCGGGGAGCTGTTTTTT
-,TRBV20-1,TRBJ2-7,-,CSAPYPGGLREQYF,TGCAGTGCCCCGTATCCGGGCGGTCTCAGGGAGCAGTACTTC
few,TRBV23-1,TRBJ2-1,TRBD1,CASSLRDRPDNEQFF,TGCGCCAGCAGTCTAAGGGACAGGCCGGACAATGAGCAGTTCTTC
few,TRBV4-1,TRBJ2-7,-,CASSQDPGRVIEQYF,TGCGCCAGCAGCCAAGATCCCGGAAGGGTTATCGAGCAGTACTTC
-,TRBV7-9,TRBJ1-2,-,CASSLEGYYTF,TGTGCCAGCAGCTTAGAGGGCTACTACACCTTC
-,TRBV11-3,TRBJ2-1,-,CASSSTARYNEQFF,TGTGCCAGCAGCTCCACCGCACGGTACAATGAGCAGTTCTTC
few,TRBV4-1,TRBJ2-2,-,CASSQGAAGPANTGELFF,TGCGCCAGCAGCCAAGGGGCCGCTGGGCCCGCGAACACCGGGGAGCTGTTTTTT
-,TRBV28,TRBJ1-6,-,CASGDTDYRVHSPLHF,TGTGCCAGCGGGGACACGGACTATCGGGTTCATTCACCCCTCCACTTT
few,TRBV7-9,TRBJ1-2,-,CASSLEGAWSYTF,TGTGCCAGCAGCTTAGAAGGGGCCTGGAGCTACACCTTC
few,TRBV29-1,TRBJ1-2,-,CSVALEAPYGYTF,TGCAGCGTCGCCCTGGAGGCACCATATGGCTACACCTTC
few,TRBV18,TRBJ1-1,TRBD1,CASSRDRYTEAFF,TGTGCCAGCTCACGGGACAGATACACTGAAGCTTTCTTT
-,TRBV11-3,TRBJ2-3,TRBD2,CASSPGTSGGRDTQYF,TGTGCCAGCAGCCCCGGGACTAGCGGGGGGCGTGATACGCAGTATTTT
few,TRBV6-5,TRBJ2-7,TRBD1,CASRRTGVNEQYF,TGTGCCAGCCGTCGGACAGGGGTCAACGAGCAGTACTTC
many,TRBV10-3,TRBJ2-3,-,CAISEWTYTDTQYF,TGTGCCATCAGTGAGTGGACCTACACAGATACGCAGTATTTT
few,TRBV20-1,TRBJ2-3,-,CSADEERSTDTQYF,TGCAGTGCTGACGAAGAACGTAGCACAGATACGCAGTATTTT
-,TRBV12-3/TRBV12-4,TRBJ2-7,TRBD1,CASTPRDRLYEQYF,TGTGCCAGCACCCCTCGGGACAGACTATACGAGCAGTACTTC
many,TRBV6-5,TRBJ2-3,-,CASRERRSGTDTQYF,TGTGCCAGCAGAGAACGGAGGTCGGGCACAGATACGCAGTATTTT
many,TRBV29-1,TRBJ1-5,-,CSVEESGGNQPQHF,TGCAGCGTTGAAGAAAGCGGGGGCAATCAGCCCCAGCATTTT
few,TRBV7-6,TRBJ2-1,TRBD1,CASSMDRVNEQFF,TGTGCCAGCAGCATGGACAGGGTGAATGAGCAGTTCTTC
many,TRBV20-1,TRBJ2-3,-,CSARSLGQNTQYF,TGCAGTGCTAGGTCACTGGGACAAAATACGCAGTATTTT